These 30 T cell receptor beta chains were sequenced from one sample in a study of blood T cell repertoires in COVID-19. TCRdb's copy holds only in-frame clones and misses some; the assay was immunoSEQ multiplex PCR. The sample consists of some 280,000 clones, more than 80% of them appearing once. Sequenced material: peripheral blood. The receptor set was obtained from a woman in her twenties or thirties with active or convalescent COVID-19.

The rearrangement links TRBV5-8 to TRBJ2-2; the match to TRBD1 covers 7 bases. CDR1 is SGHTS, CDR2 YDEGEE, per germline. The CDR3 totals 15 residues. The trim removed 4 bases at V and 2 bases at J, leaving 5 bases unmatched. The CDR3 sequence is CASSGGQLNTGELFF. The CDR3 region has the DNA TGTGCCAGCAGCGGGGGACAGTTAAACACCGGGGAGCTGTTTTTT.

The chain uses TRBV6-1 and TRBJ2-3; 11 nucleotides match TRBD1. The CDR3 runs 16 residues. CDR1 is MNHNS and CDR2 is SASEGT in the germline V gene. V dropped 3 bases and J dropped 5; count of bases not matched to a gene: 7. In DNA, the CDR3 is TGTGCCAGCAGTGACAGGACAGGGGGCTACATAGATACGCAGTATTTT. Translating gives CASSDRTGGYIDTQYF.

The genes are TRBV15 and TRBJ1-4, with TRBD1 matching over 7 bases. Germline V lookup: CDR1 LNHNV, CDR2 YYDKDF (reference sequence). This CDR3 comprises 14 residues. V was clipped by 8 bases and J by 7 bases; unmatched bases: 10. CDR3 DNA: TGTGCCACCGCTCGGGACAGAGGTTCTGAAAAACTGTTTTTT. Translating it yields CATARDRGSEKLFF.

This clone was counted once. The J gene is TRBJ2-1, the V gene TRBV6-2 or TRBV6-3, with 7 positions matching TRBD1. From germline, CDR1 is MNHEY and CDR2 SVGEGT. The CDR3 runs 13 residues. V shed 6 bases, J shed 6 bases, and the junction held 5 bases outside the gene matches. The CDR3 DNA reads TGTGCCAGCAGCAAGACAGGGAGCAATGAGCAGTTCTTC. This gives the protein CASSKTGSNEQFF.

The chain uses TRBV6-5 and TRBJ1-6; D possibly corresponds to TRBD1 (5 bases). The CDR3 runs 14 residues. V was clipped by 9 bases and J by 1 base, with 10 bases between them. CDR1 and CDR2 from the germline V gene are MNHEY and SVGAGI. The CDR3 DNA is TGTGCCAGTGCACAGGAATCCTATAATTCACCCCTCCACTTT. This translates into CASAQESYNSPLHF.

The rearrangement uses TRBV6-6 and TRBJ1-4; D is perhaps TRBD1 (5 bases). Germline V CDR1 and CDR2: MNHNY, SVGAGI (reference sequence). The CDR3 runs 15 residues. V was trimmed by 2 bases and J by 4 bases, leaving 11 bases between them. The CDR3 sequence: CASSYATAGNEKLFF. CDR3 DNA: TGTGCCAGCAGTTACGCGACAGCCGGTAATGAAAAACTGTTTTTT.

The chain links TRBV27 to TRBJ1-6; 9 bases are a match to TRBD1. V dropped 6 bases and J dropped 9; count of bases not matched to a gene: 12. The CDR3 contains 16 residues. CDR1 MNHEY and CDR2 SMNVEV come from the germline V gene (reference sequence). CDR3 region: CASSPTGTGLFSPLHF. DNA for the CDR3: TGTGCCAGCAGCCCAACCGGGACAGGGCTCTTTTCACCCCTCCACTTT.

In this sample, this clone turned up once. The J gene is TRBJ1-2, the V gene TRBV16; weak D call: TRBD1 (6 bases). The germline CDR1 and CDR2 sequences are KGHSY and FQNENV. The CDR3 is 14 residues long. Trimming took 0 bases from V and 2 from J, leaving 7 bases between them. CDR3 loop: CASSQSQGNYGYTF. In DNA form, the CDR3 reads TGTGCCAGCAGCCAATCGCAGGGGAACTATGGCTACACCTTC.

The V call is TRBV27, the J call TRBJ1-1; D remains unclear. The CDR3 is 15 residues long. Germline values: CDR1 MNHEY, CDR2 SMNVEV (reference sequence). V lost 5 bases and J lost 1, with 14 bases in between. The CDR3 bases are TGTGCCAGCAGTCAGCGGACGGCGGGGAACACTGAAGCTTTCTTT. It encodes CASSQRTAGNTEAFF.

The chain combines TRBV7-2 with TRBJ2-1; TRBD2 aligns across 12 bases. There are 16 residues in the CDR3. Trimming at V came to 1 base and at J to 4 bases, leaving 2 bases not matched to a gene. Germline CDR1 SGHTA, CDR2 FQGNSA. This CDR3 reads CASSLVLAGGYNEQFF. In DNA form, the CDR3 reads TGTGCCAGCAGCTTAGTACTAGCGGGGGGTTACAATGAGCAGTTCTTC.

The V gene is TRBV7-9, the J gene TRBJ2-3; TRBD1 matches 9 bases. The germline CDR1 and CDR2 sequences are SEHNR and FQNEAQ (reference sequence). This CDR3 comprises 15 residues. V shed 3 bases, J shed 4 bases, and the junction held 5 bases outside the gene matches. In DNA, the CDR3 is TGTGCCAGCAGCTTCAGGACAGGGGTCGCAGATACGCAGTATTTT. Protein product: CASSFRTGVADTQYF.

The genes are TRBV7-2 and TRBJ2-1; D is possibly TRBD2 (6 bases). This CDR3 is built from 18 residues. V was clipped by 7 bases and J by 0 bases, with 22 bases between them. CDR1 is SGHTA and CDR2 is FQGNSA in the germline V gene. The CDR3: CASTNSGRAPSSYNEQFF. The CDR3, as DNA: TGTGCCAGCACAAATAGCGGCCGAGCACCGAGCTCCTACAATGAGCAGTTCTTC. Full variable domain (remainder filled in from reference TRBV7-2 and TRBJ2-1): GAGVSQSPSNKVTEKGKDVELRCDPISGHTALYWYRQSLGQGLEFLIYFQGNSAPDKSGLPSDRFSAERTGGSVSTLTIQRTQQEDSAVYLCASTNSGRAPSSYNEQFFGPGTRLTVL.

The chain carries TRBV28 and TRBJ2-5; 8 bases match TRBD2. V gave up 5 bases and J gave up 2 bases; unmatched junction bases: 7. This CDR3 spans 15 amino acids. Germline V lookup: CDR1 MDHEN, CDR2 SYDVKM. CDR3 DNA sequence: TGTGCCAGCAGTGTAGGTGGGACTAGACAAGAGACCCAGTACTTC. Amino acids: CASSVGGTRQETQYF.

This clone was detected a few times. The chain is built from TRBV5-1 and TRBJ1-4; D may be TRBD1 (6 bases). V lost 5 bases, J lost 8 bases, and 19 bases lay in between. The CDR3 has 15 amino acids. Germline lookup yields CDR1 SGHRS and CDR2 YFSETQ. CDR3 sequence reads: CASRQTGNRDEKLFF. The CDR3 bases are TGCGCCAGCAGGCAAACAGGGAATCGAGACGAAAAACTGTTTTTT.

This chain uses TRBV6-5 with TRBJ1-2; 7 bases fit TRBD1. V shed 6 bases, J shed 4 bases, and the junction held 11 bases outside the gene matches. Germline loops: CDR1 MNHEY, CDR2 SVGAGI. The CDR3 is 15 residues long. Written as DNA, the CDR3 is TGTGCCAGCAGCGCCGACAGGGAGGCCCCCTATGGCTACACCTTC. It codes for CASSADREAPYGYTF.

V usage is TRBV29-1 and J usage is TRBJ2-5, with TRBD2 as a possible D gene (6 bases). The CDR3 totals 13 residues. V dropped 6 bases and J dropped 3 bases, with 14 bases sitting between them. Germline V CDR1 and CDR2: SQVTM, ANQGSEA. The CDR3 loop reads CSVDPGLEETQYF. The CDR3 nucleotides read TGCAGCGTAGATCCGGGACTTGAAGAGACCCAGTACTTC. Supplemented by reference TRBV29-1 and TRBJ2-5, the full variable domain reads SAVISQKPSRDICQRGTSLTIQCQVDSQVTMMFWYRQQPGQSLTLIATANQGSEATYESGFVIDKFPISRPNLTFSTLTVSNMSPEDSSIYLCSVDPGLEETQYFGPGTRLLVL.

V and J are TRBV30 and TRBJ2-5; 12 nucleotides agree with TRBD2. Per the germline V gene, CDR1 is GTSNPN and CDR2 is SVGIG (reference sequence). The trim removed 0 bases at V and 5 bases at J, leaving 10 bases unmatched. The CDR3 has 17 residues. CDR3 coding DNA: TGTGCCTGGAGTGTAGTCCTAGCGGGGGGGCCTGCGGAGACCCAGTACTTC. Protein: CAWSVVLAGGPAETQYF.

The CDR3 sequence: CASSRRRLVREQFF. In DNA, the CDR3 is TGTGCCAGCAGCAGGCGGCGCCTAGTCAGAGAGCAGTTCTTC. V is TRBV21-1 and J is TRBJ2-1; the table calls TRBD2, which could not be checked here. TRBV21-1 is deemed a pseudogene. This CDR3 region has 14 residues.

The rearrangement uses TRBV5-5 and TRBJ1-3; TRBD1 is a possible D gene (5 bases). The CDR3 is 15 residues long. Germline lookup yields CDR1 SGHKS and CDR2 YYEKEE (reference sequence). V was cut by 4 bases and J by 2 bases, with 13 bases left in between. CDR3 sequence (DNA): TGTGCCAGCAGCGACCGGGACTCCGCTGGAAACACCATATATTTT. The encoded protein is CASSDRDSAGNTIYF.

Details on this clone: One end of the junction varies from germline; a read error may be responsible. J is TRBJ2-5 and V is TRBV7-2, with D perhaps TRBD1 (6 bases). CDR1 and CDR2 (germline): SGHTA, FQGNSA. This CDR3 has 16 residues. The CDR3 DNA reads TGTGCCAGCACCTTAAGGTGGGGACATCTCCAAGAGACCCAGTACTTC. It specifies CASTLRWGHLQETQYF.

This chain uses TRBV30 with TRBJ1-5; D call uncertain. The CDR3 contains 14 residues. Germline V CDR1 and CDR2: GTSNPN, SVGIG (reference sequence). The germline V and J ends were trimmed by 7 bases and 0 bases, with 13 bases remaining between them. The CDR3 nucleotides are TGTGCCTTATCACCAGCGTATAGCAATCAGCCCCAGCATTTT. It encodes CALSPAYSNQPQHF.

The CDR3 loop reads CASSRIRGNAEAFF. The CDR3 DNA reads TGCGCCAGCAGCCGTATTAGGGGAAACGCTGAAGCTTTCTTT. This chain links TRBV5-1 with TRBJ1-1; D may be TRBD1 (5 bases). The V and J ends lost 4 bases and 6 bases respectively, with 16 bases between them. Germline values: CDR1 SGHRS, CDR2 YFSETQ. The CDR3 is 14 residues long.

This chain joins TRBV7-8 and TRBJ2-1; a weak D match, TRBD2 (6 bases). CDR3 length: 15 residues. CDR1 and CDR2 from the germline V gene are SGHVS and FQNEAQ. Trimming left V 5 bases short and J 4 bases short, with 15 bases between. CDR3 amino acids: CASSPGGAFYNEQFF. The CDR3 nucleotides read TGTGCCAGCAGCCCGGGCGGGGCCTTTTACAATGAGCAGTTCTTC.

The chain uses TRBV7-8 and TRBJ2-5, with D possibly being TRBD2 (5 bases). Trimming pared 2 bases from V and 2 bases from J, leaving 12 bases between. Germline V gene data show CDR1 as SGHVS and CDR2 as FQNEAQ. The CDR3 totals 15 residues. Written as DNA, the CDR3 is TGTGCCAGCAGCTTATCGGGTCGAGGGCAAGAGACCCAGTACTTC. Amino acids: CASSLSGRGQETQYF.

V and J are TRBV7-9 and TRBJ1-4; 8 bases align to TRBD1. The CDR3 sequence is 15 residues long. The germline CDR1 and CDR2 sequences are SEHNR and FQNEAQ (reference sequence). The V and J ends lost 5 bases and 7 bases, in that order; junction bases with no gene match: 9. Here the CDR3 reads CASSIYRGAGEKLFF. The CDR3 DNA reads as TGTGCCAGCAGCATATACAGGGGGGCGGGTGAAAAACTGTTTTTT.

The chain recombines TRBV4-3 with TRBJ2-1, with TRBD2 identical over 7 bases. Germline CDR1 and CDR2: LGHNA and YSLEER. V gave up 0 bases and J gave up 2 bases; unmatched junction bases: 4. The CDR3 sequence is 16 residues long. In nucleotides, the CDR3 is TGCGCCAGCAGCCAAGAGGGGGGAGGGCCCTACAATGAGCAGTTCTTC. This gives the protein CASSQEGGGPYNEQFF.

This clone was seen a handful of times. V usage is TRBV3-1 (or the pseudogene TRBV3-2) and J usage is TRBJ2-7; tentative D call: TRBD1 (6 bases). The CDR3 extends over 16 amino acids. The germline CDR1 and CDR2 sequences are LGHDT and YNNKEL (reference sequence). V lost 6 bases to trimming and J lost 0 bases, with 18 bases between them. In DNA, the CDR3 is TGTGCCAGCAGTTTTACCAGGGGTTATAGCTCCTACGAGCAGTACTTC. Amino acid sequence: CASSFTRGYSSYEQYF.

The CDR3 protein is CSVVRGAYEQYF. The CDR3 DNA reads TGCAGCGTTGTTCGGGGAGCCTACGAGCAGTACTTC. This chain connects TRBV29-1 to TRBJ2-7, with TRBD2 as a possible D gene (5 bases). This CDR3 contains 12 residues. Trimming removed 4 bases at V and 2 bases at J, with 9 bases between. The germline gives CDR1 SQVTM, CDR2 ANQGSEA.

The chain uses TRBV28 and TRBJ1-5; a weak D match, TRBD1 (5 bases). V lost 5 bases and J 1 base, leaving 12 bases between the germline ends. The germline gives CDR1 MDHEN, CDR2 SYDVKM. The CDR3 has 15 amino acids. The CDR3 is CASSPASGSNQPQHF. CDR3 in DNA: TGTGCCAGCAGTCCAGCCTCAGGGAGCAATCAGCCCCAGCATTTT.

The chain joins TRBV20-1 to TRBJ1-2, with unresolved D. Trimming took off 3 bases at V and 2 bases at J, with 4 bases between the two ends. The CDR3 covers 11 residues. The germline gives CDR1 DFQATT, CDR2 SNEGSKA (reference sequence). DNA of the CDR3: TGCAGTGCTAGCGGGAACTATGGCTACACCTTC. It codes for CSASGNYGYTF.